This T cell receptor beta chain comes out of a study of cytomegalovirus exposure and HLA in healthy donors. Turning to this clone: Its antigen is still unknown.

Notes on the study in general: Per published reports, the classifier diagnosed cytomegalovirus status with high specificity and sensitivity. Some V segments could not be told apart, so they were left out, TRBV6-2 and TRBV6-3 among them. Usually a TCR sequence was rare, but some public TCRs were found in many donors.

The germline CDR1 and CDR2 sequences are LNHNV and YYDKDF (reference sequence). V lost 10 bases and J 0 bases, leaving 16 bases between the germline ends. This CDR3 is 14 amino acids long. In the PCR, 60 Vbeta and 13 Jbeta primers were used. The table came from immunoSEQ multiplex PCR; TCRdb's copy has only in-frame clones and leaves some out. This table holds 120,000 or so clones, more than 65% found once. The TCR sequence derives from a man younger than 35 in good health and CMV-seropositive. Sequencing input: PBMCs. This chain joins TRBV15 and TRBJ2-7; tentative D call: TRBD2 (6 bases). The CDR3 loop reads CASRVAGSSYEQYF. The CDR3 bases are TGTGCCAGCCGGGTGGCGGGAAGCTCCTACGAGCAGTACTTC.